This T cell receptor beta chain was identified in a study of blood T cell repertoires in COVID-19. Background on the study: T cells, B-cell-depleted T cells, or PBMCs supplied cDNA or gDNA.

Data came from immunoSEQ multiplex PCR; TCRdb stores just in-frame clones and leaves some out. The table shows 240,000 or so clones, with approximately 83% occurring only once. Participants reported their clinical history, and cohort assignment relied on those reports. The CDR3 covers 15 residues. The germline CDR1 and CDR2 sequences are ENHRY and SYGVKD. Trimming pared 0 bases from V and 4 bases from J, leaving 10 bases between. The sequence came from a woman between 35 and 50 years old with acute COVID-19. The source material was PBMCs or T cells enriched from blood (not recorded which). The J gene is TRBJ1-3, the V gene TRBV10-3; D unresolved. The CDR3 sequence: CAISESTGSGNTIYF. The CDR3 nucleotides read TGTGCCATCAGTGAGTCGACGGGGTCGGGAAACACCATATATTTT.